This T cell receptor (beta chain) was found in a study of regulatory T cells in long-lasting Graves disease. The overall study: Over 5 years of antithyroid drugs with positive TSH receptor antibodies was taken to mean persistent Graves' disease.

The time point: persistent/refractory GD, antithyroid drugs over 5 years with positive TRAb. RNA isolated from PBMCs was used to make the TCR library. A few counts support this clonotype. Through Arm-PCR of CDR3 regions and iRepertoire HTBI primers, TCR beta libraries were built. Via MiXCR, TCRdb re-called the multiplex PCR reads, giving one row per CDR3 protein. The sample lists 650,000 to 700,000 distinct CDR3 sequences, 30% occurring once. V gave up 6 bases and J gave up 8 bases; unmatched junction bases: 9. Per germline, CDR1 DFQATT and CDR2 SNEGSKA (reference sequence). This CDR3 is built from 13 residues.

The specimen was peripheral blood mononuclear cells (PBMCs), collected when the disease was refractory, from a patient treated with antithyroid drugs. The sequence was obtained from a female donor with Graves disease. The chain joins TRBV20-1 to TRBJ2-1; TRBD2 matches 8 bases. The CDR3 DNA is TGCAGTGCCGGGACTAGTGCAACTCATGAGCAGTTCTTC. Translated: CSAGTSATHEQFF.